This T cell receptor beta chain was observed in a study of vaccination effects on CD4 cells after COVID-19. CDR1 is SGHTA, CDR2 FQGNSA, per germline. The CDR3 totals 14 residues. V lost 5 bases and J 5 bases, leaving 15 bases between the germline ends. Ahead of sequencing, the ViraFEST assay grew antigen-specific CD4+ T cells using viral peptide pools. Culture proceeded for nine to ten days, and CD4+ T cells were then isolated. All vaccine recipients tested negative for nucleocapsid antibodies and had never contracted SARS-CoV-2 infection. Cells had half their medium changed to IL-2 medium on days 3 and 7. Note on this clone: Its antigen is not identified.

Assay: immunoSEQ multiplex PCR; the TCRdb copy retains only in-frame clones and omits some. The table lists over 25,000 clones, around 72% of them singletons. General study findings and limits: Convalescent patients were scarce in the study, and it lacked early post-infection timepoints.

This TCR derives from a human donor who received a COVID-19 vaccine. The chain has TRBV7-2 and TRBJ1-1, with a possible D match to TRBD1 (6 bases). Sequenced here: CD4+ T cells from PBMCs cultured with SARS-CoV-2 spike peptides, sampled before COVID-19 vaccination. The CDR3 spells CASSAHRESTEAFF. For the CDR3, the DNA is TGTGCCAGCAGCGCCCACAGGGAGTCGACTGAAGCTTTCTTT.